What follows is one T cell receptor (beta chain) and its context. 5'RACE primed at constant segments yielded TCR alpha and TCR beta cDNA libraries bearing sample barcodes and UMIs. TCRdb fed the 5' RACE reads into MiXCR, producing one record per CDR3 protein. Altogether roughly 160,000 distinct CDR3 sequences are present, 10% to 15% being singletons, with the ten largest covering about 3.3%. This entry is derived from a study of T-cell memory formation after mild COVID-19. V shed 9 bases and J 3 bases; nucleotides not matched to a gene: 3. CDR1 and CDR2 (germline): MNHNS, SASEGT. CDR3 length: 13 residues.

This sequence joins TRBV6-1 and TRBJ1-1; 11 nucleotides line up with TRBD1. Sequencing was carried out using PBMCs or a T cell subset sorted from them (not recorded which). The receptor comes from a man aged 18 to 30 who had mild COVID-19 (a few samples of this study predate the infection). Cell type and time point are not known. The CDR3, as DNA: TGTGCCAGTTGGGACAGGGGGTACACTGAAGCTTTCTTT. The encoded protein is CASWDRGYTEAFF.